This T cell receptor (beta chain) originates from a study of identical twins. TCRdb re-called the 5' RACE reads with MiXCR, one entry per CDR3 protein. The sample records hundreds of thousands of distinct CDR3 sequences, 15% to 20% being singletons. V was pared by 0 bases and J by 4 bases, with 7 bases between. In germline, CDR1 is LGHNA, CDR2 YSLEER. The length of the CDR3 is 14 residues. The same sample was also used in a study of T cells expressing NK-cell markers. From that study: As a fraction of CD8+ T cells, dominant NKG2C+ clonotypes reached about 1.0-7.5% in six or seven donors. In four donors, these clonotypes also led the CD3+CD56-NKG2C+ fraction.

The J gene is TRBJ2-1, the V gene TRBV4-3; D is ambiguous. The TCR was taken from a woman younger than 30 in good health. Sequenced: PBMCs. Written as DNA, the CDR3 is TGCGCCAGCAGCCAAGAAGGCCTATACAATGAGCAGTTCTTC. Its protein is CASSQEGLYNEQFF.